Each of the 16 T cell receptor beta chains below was sequenced from the same sample in a study of graft-versus-host responses after intestinal transplantation. No cognate antigen is known for these TCRs. Data came from immunoSEQ multiplex PCR; TCRdb stores just in-frame clones and leaves some out. The sample yields tens of thousands of clones, approximately 90% seen once. The sample was unstimulated CD8+ T cells sorted from spleen or lymph node cells, taken before transplant. The receptors here all came from a human donor who was the organ donor for an intestinal transplant.

Comment on this clone: At the DNA level, this CDR3 is encoded by other sequences in the same sample as well. The chain links TRBV20-1 to TRBJ2-7; the match to TRBD1 covers 8 bases. Trimming removed 6 bases from V and 4 bases from J; junction bases left unmatched: 2. Germline CDR1 DFQATT, CDR2 SNEGSKA (reference sequence). The CDR3 totals 11 residues. Written as DNA, the CDR3 is TGCAGTGCCAGACAGGGGTACGAGCAGTACTTC. Its translation is CSARQGYEQYF.

The chain carries TRBV7-2 and TRBJ1-2; D remains ambiguous. This CDR3 is 16 amino acids long. V was trimmed by 2 bases and J by 1 base, leaving 14 bases between them. Germline loops: CDR1 SGHTA, CDR2 FQGNSA. This chain's CDR3 is CASSLSLAVINYGYTF. Here the CDR3 DNA reads TGTGCCAGCAGCTTATCTTTGGCAGTAATTAACTATGGCTACACCTTC.

This clone was counted between two and nine times. The chain is built from TRBV7-3 and TRBJ2-1; 9 bases are a match to TRBD2. The CDR3 is 14 residues long. CDR1 and CDR2 (germline): SGHTA, FQGTGA. V shed 1 base and J 10 bases; nucleotides not matched to a gene: 5. The CDR3 here is CASSLRASGIEQFF. The CDR3 DNA reads as TGTGCCAGCAGCTTAAGGGCTAGCGGGATAGAGCAGTTCTTC.

The gene calls are TRBV6-5 and TRBJ2-7; TRBD1 agrees at 7 bases. Germline V gene sequence: CDR1 MNHEY, CDR2 SVGAGI. The CDR3 sequence is 14 residues long. V shed 7 bases and J 1 base; nucleotides not matched to a gene: 7. CDR3: CASTQVTGSYEQYF. CDR3 nucleotides: TGTGCCAGCACTCAAGTGACAGGGTCCTACGAGCAGTACTTC.

This clone was picked up one time. The V gene is TRBV18, the J gene TRBJ1-6, with TRBD1 matching 8 bases. The length of the CDR3 is 15 residues. Germline CDR1 reads KGHSH; CDR2 reads LQKENI. After removal of 5 bases from V and 4 bases from J, the junction contained 4 bases not matched to a gene. The chain's CDR3 is CASSSRTGYNSPLHF. The CDR3 DNA sequence: TGTGCCAGCTCATCGCGGACAGGGTATAATTCACCCCTCCACTTT. The full variable domain, its missing parts supplied by reference TRBV18 and TRBJ1-6, is NAGVMQNPRHLVRRRGQEARLRCSPMKGHSHVYWYRQLPEEGLKFMVYLQKENIIDESGMPKERFSAEFPKEGPSILRIQQVVRGDSAAYFCASSSRTGYNSPLHFGNGTRLTVT.

The chain joins TRBV5-3 to TRBJ2-7; D unresolved. TRBV5-3 carries the ORF label, with uncertain function. V gave up 4 bases and J gave up 4 bases, with 6 bases separating them. The CDR3 has 11 residues. The CDR3 DNA reads as TGTGCCAGAAGCAGAGTTTACGAGCAGTACTTC. Protein sequence: CARSRVYEQYF.

This chain uses TRBV7-6 with TRBJ2-7; 9 nucleotides match TRBD2. Germline V gene lookup returns CDR1 SGHVS and CDR2 FNYEAQ. The J segment lost 1 base and the V segment lost 5 bases, leaving 12 bases of the junction unmatched. This CDR3 spans 17 amino acids. The DNA for the CDR3 is TGTGCCAGCAGCCCCCCCTTTAGCGGGAGAACTTCCTACGAGCAGTACTTC. It is translated as CASSPPFSGRTSYEQYF.

The rearrangement joins TRBV19 to TRBJ1-1, with D perhaps matching TRBD1 (5 bases). V lost 6 bases and J lost 1, with 9 bases in between. This CDR3 contains 13 residues. Germline-derived CDR1 and CDR2 are LNHDA and SQIVND (reference sequence). DNA for the CDR3: TGTGCCAGTAGGATCGACAGGAACACTGAAGCTTTCTTT. It specifies CASRIDRNTEAFF.

This chain connects TRBV5-4 to TRBJ2-7; the D gene is possibly TRBD1 (6 bases). The CDR3 is made up of 15 amino acids. Germline V gene lookup returns CDR1 SGHNT and CDR2 YYREEE (reference sequence). The V end lost 5 bases, the J end lost 4 bases, and 19 bases lay between the germline ends. The DNA for the CDR3 is TGTGCCAGCAGTCTGGGGACACTTCAAATTTACGAGCAGTACTTC. The encoded protein is CASSLGTLQIYEQYF.

The rearrangement links TRBV19 to TRBJ2-1, with 13 bases lining up with TRBD2. The length of the CDR3 is 19 residues. Germline trimming cut 3 bases from V and 0 bases from J; bases unmatched to any gene: 8. CDR1 is LNHDA and CDR2 is SQIVND in the germline V gene (reference sequence). DNA of the CDR3: TGTGCCAGTAGTATTGTACTAGCGGGAGGGCCAGGCTCCTACAATGAGCAGTTCTTC. Translated, it gives CASSIVLAGGPGSYNEQFF.

The chain combines TRBV2 with TRBJ2-1; D not resolved. The CDR3 spans 13 residues. V was clipped by 6 bases and J by 3 bases, with 9 bases between them. Germline values: CDR1 SNHLY, CDR2 FYNNEI. The CDR3 sequence: CASREANYNEQFF. CDR3 DNA sequence: TGTGCCAGCAGAGAGGCCAACTACAATGAGCAGTTCTTC.

The chain combines TRBV5-4 with TRBJ2-1, with D hard to call. Germline V lookup: CDR1 SGHNT, CDR2 YYREEE (reference sequence). V lost 3 bases and J lost 0, with 10 bases in between. The CDR3 is 15 residues long. For the CDR3, the DNA is TGTGCCAGCAGCTCGACACTCAGCTCCTACAATGAGCAGTTCTTC. Protein sequence: CASSSTLSSYNEQFF.

The chain uses TRBV28 and TRBJ1-2; D gene uncertain. The CDR3 totals 15 residues. V lost 2 bases, J lost 3 bases, and 13 bases lay in between. CDR1 is MDHEN, CDR2 SYDVKM, per germline. CDR3 sequence reads: CASSLLYGVDYGYTF. In DNA form, the CDR3 reads TGTGCCAGCAGTTTACTGTACGGGGTGGACTATGGCTACACCTTC.

The V call is TRBV10-2, the J call TRBJ1-1; D not resolved. Germline CDR1 and CDR2: WSHSY and SAAADI. Trimming took off 6 bases at V and 3 bases at J, with 14 bases between the two ends. The CDR3 totals 14 residues. The CDR3 DNA follows: TGCGCCAGCAGCCCGGCCAGAGACTACACTGAAGCTTTCTTT. It translates to CASSPARDYTEAFF.

The V and J genes are TRBV5-1 and TRBJ1-1; 7 bases fit TRBD1. Trimming removed 0 bases from V and 7 bases from J; junction bases left unmatched: 12. Germline CDR1 and CDR2: SGHRS and YFSETQ. This CDR3 spans 16 amino acids. CDR3 protein: CASSLARQGASIEAFF. The DNA of the CDR3 is TGCGCCAGCAGCTTGGCAAGACAGGGCGCCTCCATTGAAGCTTTCTTT.

V gene TRBV7-9 combines with J gene TRBJ2-7; 8 bases map to TRBD2. The CDR3 length is 18 residues. The ends lost 1 base at V and 6 bases at J; junction bases unmatched: 17. The germline CDR1 and CDR2 sequences are SEHNR and FQNEAQ (reference sequence). The CDR3 DNA is TGTGCCAGCAGCTTAGGTTCGAGCGGGAGTATCGGGTTCCGCGAGCAGTACTTC. Its protein product is CASSLGSSGSIGFREQYF.